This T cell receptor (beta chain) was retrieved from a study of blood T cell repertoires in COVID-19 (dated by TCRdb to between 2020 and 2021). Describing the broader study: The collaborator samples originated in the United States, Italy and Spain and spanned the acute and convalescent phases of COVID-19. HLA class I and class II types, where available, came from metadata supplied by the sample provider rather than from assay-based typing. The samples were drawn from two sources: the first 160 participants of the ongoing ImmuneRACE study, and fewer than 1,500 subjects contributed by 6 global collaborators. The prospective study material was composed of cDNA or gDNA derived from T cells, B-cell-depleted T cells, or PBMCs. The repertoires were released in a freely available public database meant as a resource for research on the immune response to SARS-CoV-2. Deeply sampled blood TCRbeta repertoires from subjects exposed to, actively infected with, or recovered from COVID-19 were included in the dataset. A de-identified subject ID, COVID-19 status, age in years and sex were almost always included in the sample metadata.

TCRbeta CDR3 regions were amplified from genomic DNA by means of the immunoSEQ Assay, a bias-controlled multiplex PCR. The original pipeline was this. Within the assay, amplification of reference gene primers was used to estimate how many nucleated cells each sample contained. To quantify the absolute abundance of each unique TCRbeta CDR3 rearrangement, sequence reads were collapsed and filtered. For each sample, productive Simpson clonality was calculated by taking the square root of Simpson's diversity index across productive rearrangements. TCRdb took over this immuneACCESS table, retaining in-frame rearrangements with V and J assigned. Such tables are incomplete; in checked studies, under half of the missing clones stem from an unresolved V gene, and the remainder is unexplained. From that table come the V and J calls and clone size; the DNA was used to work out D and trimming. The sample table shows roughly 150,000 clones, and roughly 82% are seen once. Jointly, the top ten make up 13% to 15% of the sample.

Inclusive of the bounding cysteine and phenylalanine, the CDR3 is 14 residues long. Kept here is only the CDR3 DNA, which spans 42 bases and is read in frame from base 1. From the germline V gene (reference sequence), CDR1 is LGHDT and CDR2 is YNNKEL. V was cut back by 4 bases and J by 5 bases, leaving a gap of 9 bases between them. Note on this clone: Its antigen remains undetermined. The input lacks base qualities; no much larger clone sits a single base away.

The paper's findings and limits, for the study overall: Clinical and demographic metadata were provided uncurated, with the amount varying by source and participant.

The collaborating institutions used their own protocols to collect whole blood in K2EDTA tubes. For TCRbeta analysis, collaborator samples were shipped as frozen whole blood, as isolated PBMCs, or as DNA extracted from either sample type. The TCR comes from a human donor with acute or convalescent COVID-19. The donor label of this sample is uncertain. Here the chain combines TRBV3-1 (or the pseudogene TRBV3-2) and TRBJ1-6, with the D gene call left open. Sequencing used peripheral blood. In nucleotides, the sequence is TGTGCCAGCAGCCTTAACGGGGATAATTCACCCCTCCACTTT. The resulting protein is CASSLNGDNSPLHF.